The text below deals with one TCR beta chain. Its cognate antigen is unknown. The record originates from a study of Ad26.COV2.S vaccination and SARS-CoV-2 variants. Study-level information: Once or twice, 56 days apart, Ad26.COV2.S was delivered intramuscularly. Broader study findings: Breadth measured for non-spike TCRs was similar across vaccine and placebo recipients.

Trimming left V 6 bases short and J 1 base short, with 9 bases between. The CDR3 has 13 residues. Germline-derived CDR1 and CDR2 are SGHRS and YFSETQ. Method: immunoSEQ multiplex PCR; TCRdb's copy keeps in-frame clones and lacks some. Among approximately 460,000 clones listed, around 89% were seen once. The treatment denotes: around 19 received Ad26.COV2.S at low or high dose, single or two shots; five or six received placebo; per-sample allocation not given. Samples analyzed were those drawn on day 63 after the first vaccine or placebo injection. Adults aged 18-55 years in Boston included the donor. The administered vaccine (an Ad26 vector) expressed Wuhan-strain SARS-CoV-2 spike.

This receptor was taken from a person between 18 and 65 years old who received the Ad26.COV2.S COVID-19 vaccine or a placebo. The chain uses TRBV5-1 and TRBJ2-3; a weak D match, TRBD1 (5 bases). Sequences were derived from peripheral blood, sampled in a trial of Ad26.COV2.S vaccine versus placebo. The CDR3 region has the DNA TGCGCCAGCACCAAAGGGGGCACAGATACGCAGTATTTT. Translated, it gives CASTKGGTDTQYF.